The present T cell receptor (beta chain) was sequenced within a study of T cell changes during pregnancy in multiple sclerosis. TCRdb keeps only in-frame clones here, not all; method: immunoSEQ multiplex PCR. The sample has 100,000 or so clones; around 90% are singletons. V shed 2 bases, J shed 4 bases, and the junction held 8 bases outside the gene matches. This CDR3 is built from 16 residues. Germline CDR1 and CDR2: SEHNR and FQNEAQ (reference sequence). The chain combines TRBV7-9 with TRBJ2-5; 9 nucleotides align to TRBD2. The TCR was taken from a female donor with multiple sclerosis, enrolled in a pregnancy study. This material consisted of peripheral blood, taken in the second trimester of pregnancy. The CDR3 protein is CASSLTQRGDPETQYF. CDR3 nucleotide sequence: TGTGCCAGCAGCTTAACACAGCGGGGGGATCCAGAGACCCAGTACTTC.